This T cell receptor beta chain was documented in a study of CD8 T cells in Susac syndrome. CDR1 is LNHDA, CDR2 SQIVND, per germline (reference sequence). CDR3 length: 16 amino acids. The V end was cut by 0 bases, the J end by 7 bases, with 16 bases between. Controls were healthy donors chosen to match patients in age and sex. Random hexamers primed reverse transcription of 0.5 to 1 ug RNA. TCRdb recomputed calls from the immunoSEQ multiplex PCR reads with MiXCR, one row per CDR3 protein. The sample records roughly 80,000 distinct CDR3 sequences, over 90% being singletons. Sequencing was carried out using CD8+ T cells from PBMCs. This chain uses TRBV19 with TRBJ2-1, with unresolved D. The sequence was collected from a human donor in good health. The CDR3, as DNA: TGTGCCAGTAGTATAGACGCCTACCGGTTGTGGAATGAGCAGTTCTTC. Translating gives CASSIDAYRLWNEQFF.